Listed here are 24 T cell receptor beta chains from one sample, sequenced in a study of OX40 agonist ivuxolimab in advanced cancers. TCRdb's copy holds only in-frame clones and misses some; the assay was immunoSEQ multiplex PCR. The sample yields roughly 14,000 clones, around four fifths seen once. The sequencing here drew on CD4+ or CD8+ T cells sorted from blood, taken in a trial of the OX40 agonist ivuxolimab. The source of these receptors is an adult with an advanced solid tumor such as melanoma, head and neck, liver or kidney cancer.

The J gene is TRBJ2-1, the V gene TRBV6-6; 7 nucleotides align to TRBD2. The germline gives CDR1 MNHNY, CDR2 SVGAGI (reference sequence). The CDR3 has 14 amino acids. The V gene end was trimmed by 3 bases and the J gene end by 9 bases; junction bases not matched to a gene: 8. The CDR3 sequence is CASSYAGDLVEQFF. The CDR3 DNA reads TGTGCCAGCAGTTATGCGGGAGACTTAGTTGAGCAGTTCTTC.

The chain employs TRBV27 and TRBJ2-7; 10 bases align to TRBD2. Germline V gene sequence: CDR1 MNHEY, CDR2 SMNVEV (reference sequence). J lost 4 bases, V lost 1 base, and 7 bases had no gene match. This CDR3 is 16 amino acids long. The CDR3 sequence is CASSLFPTSGTYEQYF. CDR3 nucleotides: TGTGCCAGCAGTTTATTTCCCACTAGCGGGACTTACGAGCAGTACTTC.

This chain links TRBV7-9 with TRBJ2-1; TRBD2 matches at 9 bases. Germline lookup yields CDR1 SEHNR and CDR2 FQNEAQ (reference sequence). Unmatched junction bases numbered 10, after V lost 5 bases and J lost 5 bases. CDR3 length equals 16 residues. The CDR3 region is CASSPRIAGVNNEQFF. CDR3 sequence (DNA): TGTGCCAGCAGCCCCCGAATAGCGGGAGTTAACAATGAGCAGTTCTTC.

The V and J genes are TRBV11-3 and TRBJ2-7, with D possibly being TRBD1 or TRBD2 (5 bases each). The V gene's germline CDR1 is SGHNT and CDR2 YENEEA. This CDR3 has 15 amino acids. The V and J ends lost 3 bases and 3 bases respectively, with 15 bases between them. The CDR3 protein is CASSLMVFGGYEQYF. CDR3 DNA sequence: TGTGCCAGCAGCTTGATGGTTTTTGGGGGCTACGAGCAGTACTTC.

The chain is built from TRBV2 and TRBJ2-1, with a weak D call TRBD2 (5 bases). The V gene lost 5 bases and the J gene lost 7 bases, with 9 bases spanning the gap. From germline, CDR1 is SNHLY and CDR2 FYNNEI. The CDR3 has 12 residues. As DNA, the CDR3 is TGTGCCAGCAGTTCTAGCCTTAATGAGCAGTTCTTC. Residues: CASSSSLNEQFF.

The chain employs TRBV9 and TRBJ2-7; 7 bases align to TRBD2. Germline V gives CDR1 SGDLS, CDR2 YYNGEE. The CDR3 is 15 residues long. The J segment lost 5 bases and the V segment lost 0 bases, leaving 8 bases of the junction unmatched. The CDR3 is CASSVAIAGPNEQYF. CDR3 bases: TGTGCCAGCAGCGTAGCGATAGCGGGCCCTAACGAGCAGTACTTC.

The genes are TRBV27 and TRBJ2-3, with 8 nucleotides matching TRBD1. The V segment lost 5 bases and the J segment 5 bases; nucleotides outside the gene matches: 6. The CDR3 length is 14 residues. Germline loops: CDR1 MNHEY, CDR2 SMNVEV (reference sequence). The CDR3: CASSVQGAVDTQYF. CDR3 nucleotides: TGTGCCAGCAGTGTCCAGGGGGCTGTAGATACGCAGTATTTT.

CDR3 bases: TGTGCCAGCAGCGTCGGGACAGGGGGGCCCTACGAGCAGTACTTC. This codes for CASSVGTGGPYEQYF. The gene calls are TRBV7-3 and TRBJ2-7; 11 bases map to TRBD1. Germline V gives CDR1 SGHTA, CDR2 FQGTGA. J was trimmed by 2 bases and V by 5 bases; bases with no gene match: 5. The CDR3 runs 15 residues. The variable domain in full, completed from reference TRBV7-3 and TRBJ2-7, reads GAGVSQTPSNKVTEKGKYVELRCDPISGHTALYWYRQSLGQGPEFLIYFQGTGAADDSGLPNDRFFAVRPEGSVSTLKIQRTERGDSAVYLCASSVGTGGPYEQYFGPGTRLTVT.

This clone is a singleton in its sample. The chain combines TRBV30 with TRBJ2-7, with no clear D. V was trimmed by 0 bases and J by 4 bases, leaving 10 bases between them. The CDR3 loop spans 13 amino acids. Germline CDR1 and CDR2: GTSNPN and SVGIG (reference sequence). CDR3 sequence: CAWSVLLGYEQYF. In DNA, the CDR3 is TGTGCCTGGAGTGTACTGTTAGGGTACGAGCAGTACTTC.

The CDR3 DNA sequence: TGTGCCAGCAGTTTTTCCACAGGGTTTAACTATGGCTACACCTTC. Translated: CASSFSTGFNYGYTF. The V call is TRBV27, the J call TRBJ1-2; D perhaps matches TRBD1 (6 bases). The CDR3 has 15 residues. The germline CDR1 and CDR2 sequences are MNHEY and SMNVEV (reference sequence). V lost 3 bases to trimming and J lost 1 base, with 12 bases between them.

The chain has TRBV28 and TRBJ1-4, with a possible D match to TRBD1 (5 bases). CDR3 length: 15 residues. The germline V and J ends were trimmed by 6 bases and 2 bases, with 13 bases remaining between them. Germline CDR1 MDHEN, CDR2 SYDVKM. CDR3 nucleotide sequence: TGTGCCAGCAGCTTCAGGGAGGGGACTAATGAAAAACTGTTTTTT. Encoded protein: CASSFREGTNEKLFF.

V is TRBV19 and J is TRBJ2-1, with D unresolved. The V and J ends lost 7 bases and 8 bases respectively, with 18 bases between them. The CDR3 loop spans 14 amino acids. The V gene's germline CDR1 is LNHDA and CDR2 SQIVND (reference sequence). This chain's CDR3 is CASNLGPFPHEQFF. CDR3 sequence (DNA): TGTGCCAGTAACCTTGGGCCCTTTCCCCATGAGCAGTTCTTC.

This chain connects TRBV13 to TRBJ2-1; 11 bases are shared with TRBD1. V was pared by 5 bases and J by 6 bases, with 6 bases of the junction left unmatched. Germline V gene lookup returns CDR1 PRHDT and CDR2 FYEKMQ (reference sequence). The CDR3 runs 15 residues. CDR3 in DNA: TGTGCCAGCAGCCTCACCGGGACAGGGGGCAATGAGCAGTTCTTC. Translated: CASSLTGTGGNEQFF. Drawing the rest from reference TRBV13 and TRBJ2-1, the complete variable domain is AAGVIQSPRHLIKEKRETATLKCYPIPRHDTVYWYQQGPGQDPQFLISFYEKMQSDKGSIPDRFSAQQFSDYHSELNMSSLELGDSALYFCASSLTGTGGNEQFFGPGTRLTVL.

This clone has a handful of counts. This sequence joins TRBV19 and TRBJ2-1; the D is unclear. V was trimmed by 8 bases and J by 7 bases, leaving 9 bases between them. The CDR3 sequence is 11 residues long. CDR1 and CDR2 from the germline V gene are LNHDA and SQIVND (reference sequence). The CDR3 sequence: CASFIGNEQFF. The CDR3, as DNA: TGTGCCAGTTTCATTGGGAATGAGCAGTTCTTC.

This chain connects TRBV27 to TRBJ2-7; 12 bases match TRBD2. Germline loops: CDR1 MNHEY, CDR2 SMNVEV (reference sequence). The J segment lost 4 bases and the V segment lost 3 bases, leaving 4 bases of the junction unmatched. The CDR3 consists of 15 residues. CDR3 bases: TGTGCCAGCAGTTTCCGACTAGCGGGAGCTTACGAGCAGTACTTC. Translation gives CASSFRLAGAYEQYF.

V is TRBV5-6 and J is TRBJ1-2; 7 nucleotides line up with TRBD1. This CDR3 contains 15 residues. J was trimmed by 2 bases and V by 1 base; bases with no gene match: 5. CDR1 is SGHDT, CDR2 YYEEEE, per germline. CDR3 sequence reads: CASSLWGQPNYGYTF. As DNA, the CDR3 is TGTGCCAGCAGCTTGTGGGGACAGCCAAACTATGGCTACACCTTC. Looking up the rest from reference TRBV5-6 and TRBJ1-2 gives the full variable domain: DAGVTQSPTHLIKTRGQQVTLRCSPKSGHDTVSWYQQALGQGPQFIFQYYEEEERQRGNFPDRFSGHQFPNYSSELNVNALLLGDSALYLCASSLWGQPNYGYTFGSGTRLTVV.

Concerning this clone: At one end the junction does not follow the germline gene, possibly because of a read error. This chain links TRBV27 with TRBJ1-2; perhaps TRBD1 as D (6 bases). The CDR3 sequence is 16 residues long. CDR1 and CDR2 (germline): MNHEY, SMNVEV (reference sequence). CDR3 protein: CASSLSYRENRYGYTF. As DNA, the CDR3 is TGTGCCAGCAGTCTATCCTACAGGGAGAATAGATATGGCTACACCTTC.

This clone has only one observation. This sequence joins TRBV15 and TRBJ2-7; 9 bases agree with TRBD2. The CDR3 sequence is 13 residues long. The J segment lost 4 bases and the V segment lost 5 bases, leaving 3 bases of the junction unmatched. Germline-derived CDR1 and CDR2 are LNHNV and YYDKDF (reference sequence). The CDR3 reads CATSLAGEYEQYF. The CDR3 nucleotides are TGTGCCACCAGCTTAGCGGGAGAGTACGAGCAGTACTTC.

Details on this clone: A far larger clone is one base from this, pointing to a likely read error. The chain employs TRBV29-1 and TRBJ2-7; D remains ambiguous. The CDR3 is 13 residues long. In germline, CDR1 is SQVTM, CDR2 ANQGSEA. Trimming left V 3 bases short and J 1 base short, with 10 bases between. This chain's CDR3 is CSVEAGESYEQYF. The CDR3 DNA is TGCAGCGTTGAGGCAGGAGAATCCTACGAGCAGTACTTC.

The V and J genes are TRBV19 and TRBJ2-1, with D possibly TRBD2 on 5 matching bases. In germline, CDR1 is LNHDA, CDR2 SQIVND (reference sequence). V dropped 5 bases and J dropped 6 bases, with 11 bases sitting between them. The CDR3 covers 13 residues. The CDR3 bases are TGTGCCAGTAGTCTCCGGAGCGGCAATGAGCAGTTCTTC. Translated: CASSLRSGNEQFF.

The chain joins TRBV6-5 to TRBJ2-2; D ambiguous. CDR1 and CDR2 from the germline V gene are MNHEY and SVGAGI. V was shortened by 2 bases and J by 1 base, with 2 bases between the two germline ends. The CDR3 totals 13 residues. The chain's CDR3 is CASSYLNTGELFF. The CDR3 DNA reads as TGTGCCAGCAGTTACCTGAACACCGGGGAGCTGTTTTTT.

The V gene is TRBV7-9, the J gene TRBJ2-1; D remains unclear. V was cut by 2 bases and J by 3 bases, with 5 bases left in between. CDR1 and CDR2 (germline): SEHNR, FQNEAQ (reference sequence). This CDR3 is built from 13 residues. The CDR3 loop is CASSLSYYNEQFF. The CDR3 coding sequence is TGTGCCAGCAGCTTATCATACTACAATGAGCAGTTCTTC.

This chain joins TRBV7-8 and TRBJ1-2; perhaps TRBD1 as D (6 bases). Trimming removed 5 bases at V and 4 bases at J, with 14 bases between. The CDR3 sequence is 14 residues long. Per germline, CDR1 SGHVS and CDR2 FQNEAQ. CDR3 sequence: CASSIGGAGYGYTF. The CDR3 DNA is TGTGCCAGCAGCATCGGGGGGGCGGGCTATGGCTACACCTTC.

The chain employs TRBV19 and TRBJ2-7, with a tentative D call TRBD2 (5 bases). This CDR3 has 14 amino acids. The V end lost 8 bases, the J end lost 0 bases, and 14 bases lay between the germline ends. Germline CDR1 is LNHDA and CDR2 is SQIVND (reference sequence). The CDR3: CASGGPSSSYEQYF. As DNA, the CDR3 is TGTGCCAGTGGAGGACCATCTAGCTCCTACGAGCAGTACTTC.